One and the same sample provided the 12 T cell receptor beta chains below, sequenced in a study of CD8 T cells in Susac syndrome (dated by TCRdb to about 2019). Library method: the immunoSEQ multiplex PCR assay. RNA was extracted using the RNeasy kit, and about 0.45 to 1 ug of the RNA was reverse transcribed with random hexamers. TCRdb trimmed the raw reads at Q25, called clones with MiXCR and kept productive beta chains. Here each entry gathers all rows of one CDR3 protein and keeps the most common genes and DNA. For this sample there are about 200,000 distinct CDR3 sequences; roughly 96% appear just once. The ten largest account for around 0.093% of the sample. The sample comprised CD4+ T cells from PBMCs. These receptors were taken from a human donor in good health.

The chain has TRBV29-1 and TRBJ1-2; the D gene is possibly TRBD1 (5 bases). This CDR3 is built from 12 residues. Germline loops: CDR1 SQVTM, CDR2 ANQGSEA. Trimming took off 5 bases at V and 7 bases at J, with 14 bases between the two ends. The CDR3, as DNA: TGCAGCGTTTCCCCGGGGGAGGTTGGCTACACCTTC. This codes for CSVSPGEVGYTF.

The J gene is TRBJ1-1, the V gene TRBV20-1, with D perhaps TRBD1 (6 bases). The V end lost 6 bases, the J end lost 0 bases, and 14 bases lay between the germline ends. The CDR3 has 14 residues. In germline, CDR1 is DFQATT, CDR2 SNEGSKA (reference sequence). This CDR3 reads CSAETGRMNTEAFF. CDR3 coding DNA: TGCAGTGCCGAGACAGGCCGTATGAACACTGAAGCTTTCTTT.

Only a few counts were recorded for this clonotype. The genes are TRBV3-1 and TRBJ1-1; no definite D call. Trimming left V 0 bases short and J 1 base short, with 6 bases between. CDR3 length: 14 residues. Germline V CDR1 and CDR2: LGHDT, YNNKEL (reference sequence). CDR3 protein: CASSQDWKNTEAFF. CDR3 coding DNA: TGTGCCAGCAGCCAAGATTGGAAGAACACTGAAGCTTTCTTT.

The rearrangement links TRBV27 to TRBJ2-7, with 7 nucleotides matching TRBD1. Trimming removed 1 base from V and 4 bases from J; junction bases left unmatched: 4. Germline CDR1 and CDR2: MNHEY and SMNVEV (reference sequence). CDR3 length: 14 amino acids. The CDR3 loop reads CASSLLDRWYEQYV. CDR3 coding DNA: TGTGCCAGCAGTTTATTGGACAGGTGGTACGAGCAGTACGTC.

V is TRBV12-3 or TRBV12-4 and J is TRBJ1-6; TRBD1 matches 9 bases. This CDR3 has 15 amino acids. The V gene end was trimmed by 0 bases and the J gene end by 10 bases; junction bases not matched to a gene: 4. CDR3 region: CASSLARTGESPLHF. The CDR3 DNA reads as TGTGCCAGCAGTTTAGCGCGGACAGGGGAATCACCCCTCCACTTT.

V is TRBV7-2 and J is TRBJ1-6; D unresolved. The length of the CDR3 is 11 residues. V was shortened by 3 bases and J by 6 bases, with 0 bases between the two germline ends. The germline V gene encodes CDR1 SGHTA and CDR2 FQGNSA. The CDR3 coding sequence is TGTGCCAGCAGCTTTAATTCACCCCTCCACTTT. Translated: CASSFNSPLHF.

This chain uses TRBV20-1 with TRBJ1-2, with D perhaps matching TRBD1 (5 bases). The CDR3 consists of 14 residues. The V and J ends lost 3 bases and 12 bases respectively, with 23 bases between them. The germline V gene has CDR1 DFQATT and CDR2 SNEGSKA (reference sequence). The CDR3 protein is CSASPSSAARVDTF. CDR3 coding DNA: TGCAGTGCTAGCCCAAGTTCGGCAGCCAGGGTGGACACCTTC.

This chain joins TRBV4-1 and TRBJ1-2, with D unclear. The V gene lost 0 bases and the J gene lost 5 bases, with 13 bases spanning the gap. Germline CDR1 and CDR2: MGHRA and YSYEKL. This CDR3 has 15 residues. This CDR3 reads CASSQESPVGYGYTF. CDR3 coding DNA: TGCGCCAGCAGCCAAGAGAGCCCTGTTGGATATGGCTACACCTTC.

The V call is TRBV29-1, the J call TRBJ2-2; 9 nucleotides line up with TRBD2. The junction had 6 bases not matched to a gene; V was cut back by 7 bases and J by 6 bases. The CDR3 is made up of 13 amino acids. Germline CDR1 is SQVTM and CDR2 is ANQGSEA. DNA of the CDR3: TGCAGCGCGAGAGCGGGGGGACCCGGGGAGCTGTTTTTT. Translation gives CSARAGGPGELFF.

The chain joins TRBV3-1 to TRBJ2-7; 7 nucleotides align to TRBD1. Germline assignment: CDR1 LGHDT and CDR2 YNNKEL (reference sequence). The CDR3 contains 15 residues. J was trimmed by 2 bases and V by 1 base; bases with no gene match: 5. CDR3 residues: CASSQGPGTAYEQYV. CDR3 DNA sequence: TGTGCCAGCAGCCAAGGTCCCGGGACAGCCTACGAGCAGTACGTC.

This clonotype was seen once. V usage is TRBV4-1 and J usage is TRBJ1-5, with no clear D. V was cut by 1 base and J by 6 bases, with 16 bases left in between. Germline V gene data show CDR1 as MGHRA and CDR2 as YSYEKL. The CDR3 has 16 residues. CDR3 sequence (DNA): TGCGCCAGCAGCCAAGGCTTGGCGGGCTTTGGTCAGCCCCAGCATTTT. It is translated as CASSQGLAGFGQPQHF.

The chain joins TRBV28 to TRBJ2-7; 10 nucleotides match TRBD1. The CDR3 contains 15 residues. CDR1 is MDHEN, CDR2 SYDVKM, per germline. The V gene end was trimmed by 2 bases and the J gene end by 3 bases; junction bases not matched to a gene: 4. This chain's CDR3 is CASSLGWTGGYEQYV. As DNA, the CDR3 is TGTGCCAGCAGTTTAGGATGGACAGGGGGCTACGAGCAGTACGTC.